This T cell receptor (beta chain) was found in a study of beta chain features in type 1 diabetes. Study background: Patients looked much like healthy donors when it came to age, gender and cell yields.

Whole-study results and caveats: TCRB CDR3 length was moderately but significantly reduced in all four CD4+ subsets of Type 1 diabetes patients.

cDNA synthesis used the whole RNA isolate, giving expressed TCRB sequences. Sequenced by immunoSEQ multiplex PCR; TCRdb stores in-frame clones only, minus some. The sample has 240,000 or so clones; approximately 15% are singletons. Trimming took 0 bases from V and 10 from J; bases not matched to a gene: 7. The CDR3 has 15 amino acids. CDR1 is SGHRS, CDR2 YFSETQ, per germline. The table lists this clone with a few counts. What it binds is unknown. Sequenced sample: naive CD4+ T cells from blood. V usage is TRBV5-1 and J usage is TRBJ2-1, with TRBD2 matching 10 bases. This sequence was found in a man in his thirties or forties with type 1 diabetes. CDR3 loop: CASSLGLAGAGEQFF. In DNA form, the CDR3 reads TGCGCCAGCAGCTTGGGGCTAGCGGGGGCAGGCGAGCAGTTCTTC. Full variable domain (remainder filled in from reference TRBV5-1 and TRBJ2-1): KAGVTQTPRYLIKTRGQQVTLSCSPISGHRSVSWYQQTPGQGLQFLFEYFSETQRNKGNFPGRFSGRQFSNSRSEMNVSTLELGDSALYLCASSLGLAGAGEQFFGPGTRLTVL.